The 14 T cell receptor beta chains in this list originate from one sample, sequenced in a study of shared clonotypes between healthy human individuals. The assay was immunoSEQ multiplex PCR, and TCRdb's table has in-frame clones only and misses some. Among around 2,000,000 clones, roughly 94% were seen once, and the ten largest hold 0.1% to 0.15%. The specimen was naive CD4+ T cells sorted from blood. Subset reported: CD45RA+ positively selected. Source of these receptors: a man in his late teens or twenties in good health.

As concerns this clone: This same CDR3 is encoded by further DNA sequences in the sample. The chain uses TRBV6-1 and TRBJ2-2, with D possibly being TRBD2 (5 bases). CDR3 length equals 14 residues. Per the germline V gene, CDR1 is MNHNS and CDR2 is SASEGT. Deletions cut 2 bases from V and 2 bases from J, with 6 bases between. CDR3 region: CASSERGNTGELFF. CDR3 coding DNA: TGTGCCAGCAGTGAACGGGGAAACACCGGGGAGCTGTTTTTT.

In the case of this clone: A junction end diverges from the germline sequence, so it may reflect a read error. This chain uses TRBV4-3 with TRBJ2-1, with D hard to call. The CDR3 consists of 14 residues. In germline, CDR1 is LGHNA, CDR2 YSLEER. Here the CDR3 reads CASSQGYTIGEQFF. CDR3 nucleotides: TGCGCCAGCAGTCAAGGATACACAATAGGTGAGCAGTTCTTC.

V usage is TRBV29-1 and J usage is TRBJ2-7, with 9 bases identical to TRBD2. Germline CDR1 is SQVTM and CDR2 is ANQGSEA. V lost 4 bases to trimming and J lost 2 bases; unmatched junction nucleotides: 12. The CDR3 loop spans 16 amino acids. CDR3 protein: CSVGKLGTSKPYEQYF. DNA for the CDR3: TGCAGCGTTGGAAAACTTGGGACTAGCAAGCCCTACGAGCAGTACTTC.

The J gene is TRBJ1-1, the V gene TRBV11-2, with 11 bases matching TRBD1. Germline V gene data show CDR1 as SGHAT and CDR2 as FQNNGV. CDR3 length: 15 amino acids. The V segment lost 1 base and the J segment 4 bases; nucleotides outside the gene matches: 2. This chain's CDR3 is CASSLAGTGGTEAFF. CDR3 DNA: TGTGCCAGCAGCTTAGCCGGGACAGGGGGCACTGAAGCTTTCTTT.

This rearrangement joins TRBV29-1 to TRBJ2-6; no clear D. This CDR3 region has 16 residues. Germline V gene data show CDR1 as SQVTM and CDR2 as ANQGSEA. V dropped 5 bases and J dropped 4 bases, with 18 bases sitting between them. CDR3 in DNA: TGCAGCGTTAGAGTACAACAGTTTACAGGGGCCAACGTCCTGACTTTC. Encoded protein: CSVRVQQFTGANVLTF.

CDR3 sequence reads: CASSIRDNSPLHF. The CDR3 region has the DNA TGTGCCAGTAGTATCAGGGATAATTCACCCCTCCACTTT. The chain links TRBV19 to TRBJ1-6, with a possible D match to TRBD1 (5 bases). With 3 bases removed from V and 5 bases from J, the gap between germline ends came to 5 bases. Germline V gene lookup returns CDR1 LNHDA and CDR2 SQIVND (reference sequence). The CDR3 loop spans 13 amino acids.

The chain employs TRBV18 and TRBJ2-4, with 9 bases fitting TRBD2. V trimming: 3 bases; J trimming: 4 bases; junction bases outside the gene matches: 7. The CDR3 extends over 16 amino acids. CDR1 KGHSH and CDR2 LQKENI come from the germline V gene. The CDR3 DNA reads as TGTGCCAGCTCACCCCAAAGACTAGCGGAAAAAAACATTCAGTACTTC. Its protein product is CASSPQRLAEKNIQYF.

The V gene is TRBV2, the J gene TRBJ1-1; D perhaps matches TRBD1 (6 bases). This CDR3 has 13 amino acids. The V and J ends lost 9 bases and 1 base respectively, with 12 bases between them. Germline CDR1 and CDR2: SNHLY and FYNNEI. This CDR3 reads CARASGQNTEAFF. CDR3 in DNA: TGTGCCAGAGCCTCGGGACAGAACACTGAAGCTTTCTTT.

The V and J genes are TRBV2 and TRBJ2-1; 14 bases agree with TRBD2. This CDR3 region has 17 residues. The ends lost 6 bases at V and 2 bases at J; junction bases unmatched: 6. Looked up from germline, CDR1 is SNHLY and CDR2 is FYNNEI. The CDR3 is CASRPPGLAGAYNEQFF. As DNA, the CDR3 is TGTGCCAGCAGACCCCCGGGACTAGCGGGGGCCTACAATGAGCAGTTCTTC.

The V call is TRBV6-1, the J call TRBJ1-2; D unresolved. The ends were cut back, 5 bases at V and 5 bases at J, with 9 bases in the middle. The CDR3 contains 12 residues. Germline lookup yields CDR1 MNHNS and CDR2 SASEGT. The CDR3 region has the DNA TGTGCCAGCAGTATGGGCACTTATGGCTACACCTTC. It is translated as CASSMGTYGYTF.

The chain is built from TRBV6-1 and TRBJ2-3, with 10 nucleotides matching TRBD2. Trimming took 1 base from V and 3 from J; bases not matched to a gene: 4. The CDR3 is made up of 16 amino acids. CDR1 MNHNS and CDR2 SASEGT come from the germline V gene. Written as DNA, the CDR3 is TGTGCCAGCAGTGAAGATGGTAGCGGGGGGACAGATACGCAGTATTTT. It specifies CASSEDGSGGTDTQYF.

The V call is TRBV5-4, the J call TRBJ2-5, with D perhaps matching TRBD1 or TRBD2 (5 bases each). Trimming cost V 4 bases and J 2 bases, with 9 bases left between them. CDR3 length: 13 residues. Germline V gene sequence: CDR1 SGHNT, CDR2 YYREEE (reference sequence). CDR3 sequence: CASSGDPQETQYF. CDR3 in DNA: TGTGCCAGCAGCGGGGACCCACAAGAGACCCAGTACTTC. The entire variable domain, with the rest obtained from reference TRBV5-4 and TRBJ2-5, is as follows: ETGVTQSPTHLIKTRGQQVTLRCSSQSGHNTVSWYQQALGQGPQFIFQYYREEENGRGNFPPRFSGLQFPNYSSELNVNALELDDSALYLCASSGDPQETQYFGPGTRLLVL.

Comments on this clone: The same CDR3 is also encoded by other DNA sequences in this sample. The chain is built from TRBV30 and TRBJ1-6; D uncertain. Germline loops: CDR1 GTSNPN, CDR2 SVGIG (reference sequence). The CDR3 totals 13 residues. V lost 3 bases and J 9 bases, leaving 12 bases between the germline ends. The CDR3 sequence: CAWSAGVSSPLHF. The CDR3 DNA reads TGTGCCTGGAGCGCTGGGGTGAGTTCACCCCTCCACTTT.

This clone showed up just once. Other nucleotide sequences in the sample specify the same CDR3. This sequence joins TRBV19 and TRBJ1-1; weak D call: TRBD1 (6 bases). CDR3 size: 13 residues. Trimming removed 5 bases at V and 4 bases at J, with 11 bases between. Germline loops: CDR1 LNHDA, CDR2 SQIVND (reference sequence). CDR3 loop: CASSVQGGTEAFF. The CDR3 DNA is TGTGCCAGTAGTGTACAGGGTGGCACTGAAGCTTTCTTT.